These 30 T cell receptor beta chains share one sample of origin, sequenced in a study of shared clonotypes between healthy human individuals. The protocol was immunoSEQ multiplex PCR, while the TCRdb copy is restricted to in-frame clones and leaves out a portion. The sample has approximately 2.1 million clones, over 90% seen once. Source material: naive CD4+ T cells from PBMCs. Specified subset: CD45RA+ positively selected. The receptors come from a man aged 18 to 30 in good health. Some clones in this sample may be carry-over from other donors' samples.

This chain connects TRBV5-1 to TRBJ2-2; D is ambiguous. Trimming removed 1 base from V and 1 base from J, with 11 bases in between. This CDR3 has 16 amino acids. Germline V gene lookup returns CDR1 SGHRS and CDR2 YFSETQ. CDR3 DNA: TGCGCCAGCAGCTTGCTTCCGACACGGAACACCGGGGAGCTGTTTTTT. Translation gives CASSLLPTRNTGELFF. The full variable domain, completed using reference TRBV5-1 and TRBJ2-2, is KAGVTQTPRYLIKTRGQQVTLSCSPISGHRSVSWYQQTPGQGLQFLFEYFSETQRNKGNFPGRFSGRQFSNSRSEMNVSTLELGDSALYLCASSLLPTRNTGELFFGEGSRLTVL.

This clone was recorded only once. This sequence joins TRBV5-4 and TRBJ2-7; perhaps D is TRBD1 or TRBD2 (6 bases each). The ends were cut back, 0 bases at V and 4 bases at J, with 17 bases in the middle. CDR3 length equals 16 residues. Looked up from germline, CDR1 is SGHNT and CDR2 is YYREEE (reference sequence). CDR3 in DNA: TGTGCCAGCAGCTTGGCGGGGGCAGGGGACTGGTACGAGCAGTACTTC. It encodes CASSLAGAGDWYEQYF.

Comments on this clone: The junction departs from the called germline gene at one end, perhaps through a read error. Different DNA sequences within this sample yield the same CDR3. The gene calls are TRBV20-1 and TRBJ2-3; D remains ambiguous. This CDR3 has 11 amino acids. The germline gives CDR1 DFQATT, CDR2 SNEGSKA (reference sequence). CDR3 sequence: CSASRTDTQYF. CDR3 nucleotide sequence: TGCAGTGCTAGTCGCACCGATACGCAGTATTTT.

V and J are TRBV4-1 and TRBJ2-7, with 7 bases matching TRBD1. With V trimmed by 4 bases and J by 2 bases, 11 bases remained unmatched. Germline V gene data show CDR1 as MGHRA and CDR2 as YSYEKL. The CDR3 has 16 amino acids. The CDR3 reads CASSLIQGVNTYEQYF. The CDR3 DNA follows: TGCGCCAGCAGCCTAATCCAGGGGGTGAATACCTACGAGCAGTACTTC.

To note about this clone: The sample has other DNA sequences that encode this CDR3 too. J is TRBJ2-7 and V is TRBV5-5; D remains unclear. This CDR3 region has 13 residues. V dropped 0 bases and J dropped 1 base, with 5 bases sitting between them. Germline CDR1 and CDR2: SGHKS and YYEKEE (reference sequence). The CDR3 here is CASSLGSSYEQYF. CDR3 bases: TGTGCCAGCAGCTTGGGGTCGTCCTACGAGCAGTACTTC.

This clone was observed a single time. The chain combines TRBV5-6 with TRBJ2-3; 8 nucleotides match TRBD2. The CDR3 has 14 amino acids. Germline CDR1 reads SGHDT; CDR2 reads YYEEEE. With 6 bases clipped from V and 1 base from J, the junction kept 4 bases outside the gene matches. The CDR3 here is CASTRGGRTDTQYF. The DNA of the CDR3 is TGTGCCAGCACGCGCGGGGGGCGCACAGATACGCAGTATTTT.

CDR3 DNA: TGCGCCAGCAGCTTCTGGACAGGGGAAGAAAAACTGTTTTTT. This codes for CASSFWTGEEKLFF. This sequence joins TRBV5-1 and TRBJ1-4; 9 positions agree with TRBD1. The CDR3 sequence is 14 residues long. With V trimmed by 2 bases and J by 8 bases, 4 bases remained unmatched. Per germline, CDR1 SGHRS and CDR2 YFSETQ.

This clone was seen just once. The V gene is TRBV5-1, the J gene TRBJ1-3; D remains ambiguous. CDR1 is SGHRS, CDR2 YFSETQ, per germline. CDR3 size: 15 residues. V lost 0 bases, J lost 4 bases, and 11 bases lay in between. DNA for the CDR3: TGCGCCAGCAGCTTGGGGCAGCGTGCAGGAAACACCATATATTTT. It translates to CASSLGQRAGNTIYF.

The CDR3 nucleotides are TGTGCCAGCAGGTCAACAGGGTATGAAAAACTGTTTTTT. Translation: CASRSTGYEKLFF. The chain combines TRBV2 with TRBJ1-4; D perhaps matches TRBD1 (6 bases). The ends were cut back, 6 bases at V and 6 bases at J, with 11 bases in the middle. The CDR3 has 13 residues. Germline V gene sequence: CDR1 SNHLY, CDR2 FYNNEI.

V usage is TRBV5-1 and J usage is TRBJ1-1; D unresolved. V was clipped by 0 bases and J by 7 bases, with 22 bases between them. Per the germline V gene, CDR1 is SGHRS and CDR2 is YFSETQ. The CDR3 runs 17 residues. CDR3 coding DNA: TGCGCCAGCAGCTTGGGCCTTGTAGCGTCGCTATCCAATGAAGCTTTCTTT. Translating it yields CASSLGLVASLSNEAFF.

This chain connects TRBV30 to TRBJ1-1; no reliable D call. With 5 bases removed from V and 2 bases from J, the gap between germline ends came to 15 bases. The CDR3 is 14 amino acids. Germline V CDR1 and CDR2: GTSNPN, SVGIG (reference sequence). As DNA, the CDR3 is TGTGCCTGGGCAAAGGATACGATCAACACTGAAGCTTTCTTT. Translation: CAWAKDTINTEAFF.

Points on this clone: At the DNA level, this CDR3 is encoded by other sequences in the same sample as well. The chain couples TRBV6-6 to TRBJ2-5; D uncertain. The CDR3 loop spans 11 amino acids. V was trimmed by 5 bases and J by 5 bases, leaving 6 bases between them. Germline-derived CDR1 and CDR2 are MNHNY and SVGAGI (reference sequence). The chain's CDR3 is CASSTRETQYF. The CDR3 DNA is TGTGCCAGCAGTACCCGGGAGACCCAGTACTTC.

This sequence joins TRBV6-1 and TRBJ2-6; possible D gene TRBD2, 5 bases. Trimming shortened V by 2 bases and J by 4 bases, and 18 bases separated the two germline ends. CDR1 is MNHNS, CDR2 SASEGT, per germline. The CDR3 is 18 residues long. The CDR3 DNA reads as TGTGCCAGCAGTGAATCCCGGGGTATCCCGTTCGGGGCCAACGTCCTGACTTTC. This encodes CASSESRGIPFGANVLTF.

The rearrangement uses TRBV18 and TRBJ2-5; the D gene could be TRBD1 or TRBD2 (6 bases each). V lost 2 bases and J lost 1, with 11 bases in between. The germline gives CDR1 KGHSH, CDR2 LQKENI. This CDR3 has 15 residues. CDR3 in DNA: TGTGCCAGCTCACCAATAGGGGGGACCCAAGAGACCCAGTACTTC. Translation: CASSPIGGTQETQYF. The full variable domain, its missing parts supplied by reference TRBV18 and TRBJ2-5, is NAGVMQNPRHLVRRRGQEARLRCSPMKGHSHVYWYRQLPEEGLKFMVYLQKENIIDESGMPKERFSAEFPKEGPSILRIQQVVRGDSAAYFCASSPIGGTQETQYFGPGTRLLVL.

The V and J genes are TRBV23-1 and TRBJ2-7; no firm D call. TRBV23-1 is an ORF, with its function uncertain. This CDR3 spans 14 amino acids. The V end lost 2 bases, the J end lost 9 bases, and 17 bases lay between the germline ends. The CDR3 DNA sequence: TGCGCCAGCAGTCAACCCTCTCGGCCCCTAAGGCAGTACTTC. Its translation is CASSQPSRPLRQYF.

V gene TRBV11-1 combines with J gene TRBJ2-2; D may be TRBD1 (6 bases). The V and J ends lost 1 base and 1 base respectively, with 10 bases between them. There are 16 residues in the CDR3. Germline V gene lookup returns CDR1 SGHAT and CDR2 FQDESV (reference sequence). The CDR3 coding sequence is TGTGCCAGCAGCTTAGGAGGGGGATGGAACACCGGGGAGCTGTTTTTT. Translating gives CASSLGGGWNTGELFF.

The chain links TRBV18 to TRBJ1-1; D is uncertain. In germline, CDR1 is KGHSH, CDR2 LQKENI. V lost 5 bases to trimming and J lost 0 bases, with 16 bases between them. This CDR3 region has 16 residues. CDR3 protein: CASSSSDPIMNTEAFF. The CDR3 region has the DNA TGTGCCAGCTCATCCTCCGACCCGATCATGAACACTGAAGCTTTCTTT.

The chain carries TRBV15 and TRBJ1-1, with a tentative D call TRBD1 (5 bases). Germline loops: CDR1 LNHNV, CDR2 YYDKDF (reference sequence). The CDR3 consists of 17 residues. Trimming left V 0 bases short and J 7 bases short, with 21 bases between. This CDR3 is CATSRDPRGSLPFEAFF. CDR3 nucleotides: TGTGCCACCAGCAGAGATCCTCGGGGCAGCCTCCCATTTGAAGCTTTCTTT.

On this clone: This CDR3 is also generated by other DNA sequences in the sample. The chain carries TRBV9 and TRBJ2-3; 8 nucleotides match TRBD2. After removal of 2 bases from V and 6 bases from J, the junction contained 5 bases not matched to a gene. The germline V gene encodes CDR1 SGDLS and CDR2 YYNGEE. The CDR3 spans 14 residues. The CDR3, as DNA: TGTGCCAGCAGCGTTAGCGGGGCGACGGATACGCAGTATTTT. Its translation is CASSVSGATDTQYF.

This chain joins TRBV19 and TRBJ2-7; D ambiguous. The CDR3 is 12 residues long. Germline assignment: CDR1 LNHDA and CDR2 SQIVND (reference sequence). V was trimmed by 6 bases and J by 6 bases, leaving 12 bases between them. The CDR3 region is CASSSHGREQYF. In DNA form, the CDR3 reads TGTGCCAGTAGCTCACACGGCCGCGAGCAGTACTTC.

The chain joins TRBV7-8 to TRBJ2-1, with TRBD2 as a possible D gene (6 bases). CDR3 length: 15 amino acids. CDR1 and CDR2 from the germline V gene are SGHVS and FQNEAQ. Trimming left V 5 bases short and J 7 bases short, with 18 bases between. The CDR3 is CASSPVVLASNEQFF. CDR3 DNA: TGTGCCAGCAGCCCGGTGGTACTAGCTTCAAATGAGCAGTTCTTC.

This chain joins TRBV19 and TRBJ1-1, with D possibly matching TRBD1 (5 bases). Germline V gene data show CDR1 as LNHDA and CDR2 as SQIVND (reference sequence). The CDR3 sequence is 14 residues long. Trimming removed 7 bases at V and 1 base at J, with 13 bases between. The DNA of the CDR3 is TGTGCCAGTACCCCCCGGGGGAAGAACACTGAAGCTTTCTTT. As protein: CASTPRGKNTEAFF.

The genes are TRBV7-9 and TRBJ2-7; 9 positions agree with TRBD1. This CDR3 is 15 amino acids long. With 6 bases clipped from V and 2 bases from J, the junction kept 8 bases outside the gene matches. CDR1 and CDR2 from the germline V gene are SEHNR and FQNEAQ (reference sequence). The CDR3 DNA reads TGTGCCAGCAGTAGCGACAGGGGGTTAACCTACGAGCAGTACTTC. The encoded protein is CASSSDRGLTYEQYF.

This chain joins TRBV7-2 and TRBJ1-2; maybe TRBD1 (5 bases). V was shortened by 5 bases and J by 4 bases, with 17 bases between the two germline ends. The CDR3 totals 15 residues. Per the germline V gene, CDR1 is SGHTA and CDR2 is FQGNSA. CDR3 sequence: CASSLRGQGVYGYTF. The CDR3 DNA follows: TGTGCCAGCAGCCTCCGTGGGCAGGGAGTCTATGGCTACACCTTC.

The gene calls are TRBV25-1 and TRBJ2-7; maybe TRBD2 (5 bases). From germline, CDR1 is MGHDK and CDR2 SYGVNS. V gave up 9 bases and J gave up 0 bases, with 15 bases separating them. There are 14 residues in the CDR3. CDR3 loop: CASPGNSSSYEQYF. In DNA form, the CDR3 reads TGTGCCAGTCCCGGGAACTCAAGCTCCTACGAGCAGTACTTC.

V is TRBV7-9 and J is TRBJ1-1, with TRBD1 identical over 9 bases. V dropped 5 bases and J dropped 11; count of bases not matched to a gene: 6. CDR3 size: 12 residues. CDR1 and CDR2 (germline): SEHNR, FQNEAQ (reference sequence). CDR3 loop: CASSTGQGRAFF. Here the CDR3 DNA reads TGTGCCAGCAGCACTGGACAGGGGAGGGCTTTCTTT.

This sequence joins TRBV6-1 and TRBJ2-7; the D gene could be TRBD1 or TRBD2 (6 bases each). Germline V gene data show CDR1 as MNHNS and CDR2 as SASEGT. The V end was cut by 2 bases, the J end by 2 bases, with 10 bases between. CDR3 length equals 14 residues. The CDR3 DNA is TGTGCCAGCAGTGAAAGGGGGGTGACCTACGAGCAGTACTTC. It yields the protein CASSERGVTYEQYF.

The chain employs TRBV6-1 and TRBJ1-1; 7 nucleotides match TRBD1. Germline trimming cut 5 bases from V and 8 bases from J; bases unmatched to any gene: 8. Germline lookup yields CDR1 MNHNS and CDR2 SASEGT. This CDR3 comprises 13 residues. DNA for the CDR3: TGTGCCAGCAGTACCGACAGGGTTCAGGAAGCTTTCTTT. Encoded protein: CASSTDRVQEAFF.

The chain is built from TRBV4-1 and TRBJ2-7; D gene unclear. The germline V gene has CDR1 MGHRA and CDR2 YSYEKL. Trimming removed 0 bases from V and 4 bases from J, with 13 bases in between. There are 15 residues in the CDR3. The CDR3 DNA follows: TGCGCCAGCAGCCAAGAGTGGAAGAATCCATACGAGCAGTACTTC. It codes for CASSQEWKNPYEQYF.

This rearrangement joins TRBV11-3 to TRBJ2-5; D unclear. The germline V gene encodes CDR1 SGHNT and CDR2 YENEEA. The CDR3 has 14 amino acids. The ends were cut back, 5 bases at V and 2 bases at J, with 12 bases in the middle. CDR3 residues: CASSPGSRQETQYF. The CDR3 coding sequence is TGTGCCAGCAGCCCCGGTTCTCGGCAAGAGACCCAGTACTTC.